The sequence of this TCR beta chain was determined in a study of OX40 agonist ivuxolimab in advanced cancers. Turning to the study itself: Three patients, one with hepatocellular carcinoma and two with cutaneous melanoma, responded partially.

This clone was counted between two and nine times. Antigen: not known. This CDR3 spans 15 amino acids. Germline trimming cut 0 bases from V and 6 bases from J; bases unmatched to any gene: 7. The V gene's germline CDR1 is SEHNR and CDR2 FQNEAQ (reference sequence). Regarding the study as a whole: The work left the antigen specificity of expanded peripheral T cells undetermined.

The protocol was immunoSEQ multiplex PCR, while the TCRdb copy is restricted to in-frame clones and leaves out a portion. The table records around 68,000 clones, about 91% of them present only once. The chain is built from TRBV7-9 and TRBJ1-1, with 7 bases identical to TRBD1. This TCR derives from an adult with an advanced solid tumor such as melanoma, head and neck, liver or kidney cancer. This specimen consisted of CD4+ or CD8+ T cells sorted from blood, obtained in a trial of the OX40 agonist ivuxolimab. The CDR3 sequence: CASSLAHQGVSEAFF. Written as DNA, the CDR3 is TGTGCCAGCAGCTTAGCGCATCAGGGGGTCTCTGAAGCTTTCTTT.